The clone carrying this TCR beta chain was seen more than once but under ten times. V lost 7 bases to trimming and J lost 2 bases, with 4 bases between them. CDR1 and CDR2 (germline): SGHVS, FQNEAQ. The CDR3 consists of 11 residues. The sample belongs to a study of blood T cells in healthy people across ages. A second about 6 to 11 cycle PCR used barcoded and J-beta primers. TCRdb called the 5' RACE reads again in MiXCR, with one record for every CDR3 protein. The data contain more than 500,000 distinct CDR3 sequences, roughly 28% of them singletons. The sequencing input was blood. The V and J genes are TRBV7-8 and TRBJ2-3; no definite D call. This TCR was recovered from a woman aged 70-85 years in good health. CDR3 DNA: TGTGCCAGCATGCACACAGATACGCAGTATTTT. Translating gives CASMHTDTQYF.